A single sample gave rise to the 14 T cell receptor beta chains below, sequenced in a study of blood T cell repertoires in COVID-19. Data came from immunoSEQ multiplex PCR; TCRdb stores just in-frame clones and leaves some out. Of roughly 150,000 clones in the sample, approximately 92% were seen once. Sequencing was performed on peripheral blood. The receptor set was obtained from a man between 18 and 35 years old with COVID-19, enrolled during active disease.

The CDR3 loop is CASTPLGANTDTQYF. The DNA for the CDR3 is TGTGCCAGCACCCCCTTGGGGGCGAACACAGATACGCAGTATTTT. V gene TRBV6-2 or TRBV6-3 combines with J gene TRBJ2-3; perhaps TRBD1 as D (6 bases). V lost 7 bases and J 2 bases, leaving 16 bases between the germline ends. Germline-derived CDR1 and CDR2 are MNHEY and SVGEGT. The CDR3 runs 15 residues.

This chain connects TRBV28 to TRBJ1-6; 9 nucleotides agree with TRBD1. Germline trimming cut 6 bases from V and 9 bases from J; bases unmatched to any gene: 9. Looked up from germline, CDR1 is MDHEN and CDR2 is SYDVKM. The CDR3 consists of 15 residues. The CDR3 region is CASRLLTGGGSPLHF. CDR3 sequence (DNA): TGTGCCAGCAGACTCCTGACAGGGGGTGGTTCACCCCTCCACTTT.

The chain couples TRBV18 to TRBJ2-7; TRBD2 is a possible D gene (5 bases). CDR1 and CDR2 from the germline V gene are KGHSH and LQKENI. CDR3 length: 11 amino acids. V was pared by 4 bases and J by 6 bases, with 7 bases between. CDR3 in amino acids: CASSRESEQYF. The CDR3 nucleotides are TGTGCCAGCTCACGGGAGTCCGAGCAGTACTTC.

The rearrangement uses TRBV7-2 and TRBJ2-1, with D perhaps TRBD2 (7 bases). The CDR3 extends over 14 amino acids. Deletions cut 1 base from V and 10 bases from J, with 14 bases between. Germline V gene sequence: CDR1 SGHTA, CDR2 FQGNSA. CDR3 sequence (DNA): TGTGCCAGCAGCTTAGAGGGCGGGGGCAGGGAGCAGTTCTTC. Amino acid sequence: CASSLEGGGREQFF.

The chain recombines TRBV4-2 with TRBJ1-1; 7 bases are shared with TRBD1. The length of the CDR3 is 16 residues. Looked up from germline, CDR1 is LGHNA and CDR2 is YNFKEQ. V dropped 0 bases and J dropped 0; count of bases not matched to a gene: 4. CDR3 protein: CASSQEPGTVNTEAFF. The CDR3 DNA follows: TGTGCCAGCAGCCAAGAACCCGGGACAGTGAACACTGAAGCTTTCTTT.

This CDR3 is CASSPTIVADSGNTIYF. Written as DNA, the CDR3 is TGTGCCAGCTCACCGACAATTGTTGCAGACTCTGGAAACACCATATATTTT. The chain uses TRBV18 and TRBJ1-3, with D unclear. Trimming removed 3 bases from V and 0 bases from J, with 15 bases in between. The germline V gene has CDR1 KGHSH and CDR2 LQKENI. The length of the CDR3 is 17 residues. Looking up the rest from reference TRBV18 and TRBJ1-3 gives the full variable domain: NAGVMQNPRHLVRRRGQEARLRCSPMKGHSHVYWYRQLPEEGLKFMVYLQKENIIDESGMPKERFSAEFPKEGPSILRIQQVVRGDSAAYFCASSPTIVADSGNTIYFGEGSWLTVV.

A single count supports this clone. V is TRBV7-8 and J is TRBJ2-2; 8 bases agree with TRBD2. V shed 7 bases and J 6 bases; nucleotides not matched to a gene: 10. CDR3 length equals 15 residues. The germline V gene encodes CDR1 SGHVS and CDR2 FQNEAQ. For the CDR3, the DNA is TGTGCCAGCACCCGCCGGGAGGGCCCCCCCGGGGAGCTGTTTTTT. Protein product: CASTRREGPPGELFF.

The chain couples TRBV19 to TRBJ2-2, with 7 bases fitting TRBD1. From germline, CDR1 is LNHDA and CDR2 SQIVND (reference sequence). There are 13 residues in the CDR3. The V and J ends lost 6 bases and 11 bases, in that order; junction bases with no gene match: 9. DNA for the CDR3: TGTGCCAGTAGGCGAAGGGGGCTGGGCGAGCTGTTTTTT. Translated, it gives CASRRRGLGELFF. The full variable domain, with the rest looked up from reference TRBV19 and TRBJ2-2, is DGGITQSPKYLFRKEGQNVTLSCEQNLNHDAMYWYRQDPGQGLRLIYYSQIVNDFQKGDIAEGYSVSREKKESFPLTVTSAQKNPTAFYLCASRRRGLGELFFGEGSRLTVL.

The chain has TRBV4-1 and TRBJ1-5; weak D call: TRBD1 (5 bases). Germline values: CDR1 MGHRA, CDR2 YSYEKL. The ends were cut back, 1 base at V and 0 bases at J, with 7 bases in the middle. The length of the CDR3 is 15 residues. CDR3 nucleotide sequence: TGCGCCAGCAGCCAAGTACAGGCTAGCAATCAGCCCCAGCATTTT. This codes for CASSQVQASNQPQHF.

The chain joins TRBV3-1 (or the pseudogene TRBV3-2) to TRBJ1-2; 9 nucleotides line up with TRBD1. There are 14 residues in the CDR3. The germline gives CDR1 LGHDT, CDR2 YNNKEL (reference sequence). The V gene end was trimmed by 5 bases and the J gene end by 2 bases; junction bases not matched to a gene: 3. The CDR3 reads CASSWGQGNYGYTF. The DNA of the CDR3 is TGTGCCAGCAGCTGGGGACAGGGAAACTATGGCTACACCTTC.

The rearrangement links TRBV7-2 to TRBJ2-3, with D possibly TRBD2 on 6 matching bases. This CDR3 contains 15 residues. Looked up from germline, CDR1 is SGHTA and CDR2 is FQGNSA. The germline V and J ends were trimmed by 0 bases and 1 base, with 8 bases remaining between them. The CDR3: CASSLAGGRTDTQYF. Written as DNA, the CDR3 is TGTGCCAGCAGCTTAGCGGGAGGACGCACAGATACGCAGTATTTT.

The J gene is TRBJ2-1, the V gene TRBV29-1; TRBD1 agrees at 7 bases. The junction had 13 bases not matched to a gene; V was cut back by 5 bases and J by 3 bases. Germline CDR1 reads SQVTM; CDR2 reads ANQGSEA. This CDR3 has 16 residues. The DNA for the CDR3 is TGCAGCGTTACGGGGTTTGACAGGGACAACTACAATGAGCAGTTCTTC. Its translation is CSVTGFDRDNYNEQFF.

The chain is built from TRBV7-8 and TRBJ1-1; D call uncertain. The length of the CDR3 is 15 residues. Germline V lookup: CDR1 SGHVS, CDR2 FQNEAQ. V gave up 1 base and J gave up 1 base, with 10 bases separating them. The CDR3 DNA follows: TGTGCCAGCAGCTTAGAACTTAACAGGAACACTGAAGCTTTCTTT. This sequence encodes CASSLELNRNTEAFF.

The chain recombines TRBV10-3 with TRBJ1-5; D ambiguous. The CDR3 runs to 14 residues. The germline V gene has CDR1 ENHRY and CDR2 SYGVKD. With 6 bases removed from V and 5 bases from J, the gap between germline ends came to 14 bases. The CDR3 DNA sequence: TGTGCCATCAGCTCGGCGGGCAGCGATCAGCCCCAGCATTTT. It specifies CAISSAGSDQPQHF.